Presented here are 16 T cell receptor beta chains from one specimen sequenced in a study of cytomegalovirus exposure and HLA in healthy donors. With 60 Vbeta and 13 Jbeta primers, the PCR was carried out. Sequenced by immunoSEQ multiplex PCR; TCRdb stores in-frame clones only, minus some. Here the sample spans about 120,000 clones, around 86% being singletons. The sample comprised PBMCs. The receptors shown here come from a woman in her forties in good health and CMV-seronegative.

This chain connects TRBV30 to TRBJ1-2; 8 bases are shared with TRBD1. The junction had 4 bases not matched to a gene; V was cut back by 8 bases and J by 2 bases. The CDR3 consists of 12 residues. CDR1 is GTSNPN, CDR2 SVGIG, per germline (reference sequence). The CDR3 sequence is CAQRDRNYGYTF. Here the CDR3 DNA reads TGTGCCCAAAGGGACAGGAACTATGGCTACACCTTC.

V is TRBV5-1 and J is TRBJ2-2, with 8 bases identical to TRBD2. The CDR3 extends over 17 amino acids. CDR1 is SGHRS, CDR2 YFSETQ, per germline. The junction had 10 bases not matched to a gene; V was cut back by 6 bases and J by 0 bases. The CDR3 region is CASIGGSGSANTGELFF. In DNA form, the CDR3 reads TGCGCCAGCATAGGAGGAAGCGGGAGTGCGAACACCGGGGAGCTGTTTTTT.

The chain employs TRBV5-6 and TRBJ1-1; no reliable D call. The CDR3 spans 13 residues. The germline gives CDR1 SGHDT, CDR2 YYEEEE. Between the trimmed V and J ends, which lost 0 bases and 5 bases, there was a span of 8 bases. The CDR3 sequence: CASSLGGVTEAFF. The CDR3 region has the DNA TGTGCCAGCAGCTTGGGAGGTGTAACTGAAGCTTTCTTT. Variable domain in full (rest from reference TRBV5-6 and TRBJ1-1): DAGVTQSPTHLIKTRGQQVTLRCSPKSGHDTVSWYQQALGQGPQFIFQYYEEEERQRGNFPDRFSGHQFPNYSSELNVNALLLGDSALYLCASSLGGVTEAFFGQGTRLTVV.

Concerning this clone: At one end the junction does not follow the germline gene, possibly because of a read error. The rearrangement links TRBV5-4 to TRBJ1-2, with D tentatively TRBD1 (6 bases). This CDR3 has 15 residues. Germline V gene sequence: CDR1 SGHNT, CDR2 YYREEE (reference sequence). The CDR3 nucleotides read TGTGCCAACAGCCCGGGACATTCTAAAGCCAGTGGCTACACCTTC. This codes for CANSPGHSKASGYTF.

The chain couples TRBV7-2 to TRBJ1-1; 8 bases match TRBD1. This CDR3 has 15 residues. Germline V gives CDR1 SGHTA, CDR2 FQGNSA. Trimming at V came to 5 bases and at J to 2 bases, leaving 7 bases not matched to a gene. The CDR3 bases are TGTGCCAGCAGCCAGCGGACAGGGTTTAACACTGAAGCTTTCTTT. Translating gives CASSQRTGFNTEAFF.

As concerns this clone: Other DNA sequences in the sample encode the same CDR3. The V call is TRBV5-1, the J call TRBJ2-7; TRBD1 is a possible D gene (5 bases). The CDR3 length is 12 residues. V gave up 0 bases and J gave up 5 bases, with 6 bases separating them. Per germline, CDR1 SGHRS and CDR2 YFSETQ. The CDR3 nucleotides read TGCGCCAGCAGCTTGGTCAGGGACGAGCAGTACTTC. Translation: CASSLVRDEQYF.

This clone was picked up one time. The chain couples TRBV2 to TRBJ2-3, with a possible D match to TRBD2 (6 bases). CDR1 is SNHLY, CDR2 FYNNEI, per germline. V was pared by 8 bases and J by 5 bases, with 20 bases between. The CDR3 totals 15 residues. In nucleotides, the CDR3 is TGTGCCAGCTTTTGGGGACTCGAATCGTTAGATACGCAGTATTTT. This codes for CASFWGLESLDTQYF.

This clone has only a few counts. The CDR3 sequence is CASSEGDTDYEQYF. The CDR3 DNA follows: TGTGCCAGCAGTGAAGGGGACACCGATTACGAGCAGTACTTC. This rearrangement joins TRBV6-1 to TRBJ2-7; TRBD1 might be the D (6 bases). Germline lookup yields CDR1 MNHNS and CDR2 SASEGT. This CDR3 is built from 14 residues. V was shortened by 1 base and J by 4 bases, with 11 bases between the two germline ends.

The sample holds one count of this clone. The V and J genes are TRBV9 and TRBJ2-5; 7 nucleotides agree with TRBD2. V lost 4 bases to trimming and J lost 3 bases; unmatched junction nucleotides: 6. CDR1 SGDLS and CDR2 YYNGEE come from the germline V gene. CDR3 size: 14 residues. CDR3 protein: CASSPGGLEETQYF. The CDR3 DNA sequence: TGTGCCAGCAGCCCCGGGGGGTTGGAAGAGACCCAGTACTTC.

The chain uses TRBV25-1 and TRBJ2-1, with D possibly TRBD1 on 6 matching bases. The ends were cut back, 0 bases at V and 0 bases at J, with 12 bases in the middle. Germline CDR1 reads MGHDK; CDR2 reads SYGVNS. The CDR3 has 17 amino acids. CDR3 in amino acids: CASSEYRTADSYNEQFF. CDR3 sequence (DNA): TGTGCCAGCAGTGAATACCGGACAGCCGACTCCTACAATGAGCAGTTCTTC.

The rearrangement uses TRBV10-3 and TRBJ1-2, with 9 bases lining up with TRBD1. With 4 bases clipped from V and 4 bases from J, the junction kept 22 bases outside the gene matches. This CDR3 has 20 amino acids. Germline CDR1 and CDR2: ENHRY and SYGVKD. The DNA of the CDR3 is TGTGCCATCAGTGGCCGGACAGGGGATAAAATTTTCGGGGATGTCTATGGCTACACCTTC. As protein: CAISGRTGDKIFGDVYGYTF.

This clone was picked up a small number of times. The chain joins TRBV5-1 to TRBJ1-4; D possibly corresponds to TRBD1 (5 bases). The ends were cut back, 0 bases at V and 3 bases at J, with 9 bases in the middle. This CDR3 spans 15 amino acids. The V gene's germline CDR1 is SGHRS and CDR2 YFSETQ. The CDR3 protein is CASSLVAGPNEKLFF. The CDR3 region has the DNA TGCGCCAGCAGCTTGGTAGCAGGGCCTAATGAAAAACTGTTTTTT.

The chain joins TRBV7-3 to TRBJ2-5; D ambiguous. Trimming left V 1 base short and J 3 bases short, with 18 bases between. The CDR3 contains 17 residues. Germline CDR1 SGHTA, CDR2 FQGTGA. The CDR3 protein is CASSLMGGREAKETQYF. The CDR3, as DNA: TGTGCCAGCAGCTTAATGGGTGGTAGAGAGGCCAAAGAGACCCAGTACTTC.

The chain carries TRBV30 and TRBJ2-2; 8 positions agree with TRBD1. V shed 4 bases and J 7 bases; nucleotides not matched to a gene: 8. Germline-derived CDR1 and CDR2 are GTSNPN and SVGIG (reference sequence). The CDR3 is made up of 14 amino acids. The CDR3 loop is CAWIDRGYNGELFF. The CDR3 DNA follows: TGTGCCTGGATAGACAGGGGTTATAACGGGGAGCTGTTTTTT.

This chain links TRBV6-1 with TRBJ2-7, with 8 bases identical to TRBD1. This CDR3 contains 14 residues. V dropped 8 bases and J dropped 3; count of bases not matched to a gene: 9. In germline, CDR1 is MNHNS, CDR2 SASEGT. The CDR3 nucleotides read TGTGCCAGCGGCAAGACAGGGGCCCTCTACGAGCAGTACTTC. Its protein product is CASGKTGALYEQYF.

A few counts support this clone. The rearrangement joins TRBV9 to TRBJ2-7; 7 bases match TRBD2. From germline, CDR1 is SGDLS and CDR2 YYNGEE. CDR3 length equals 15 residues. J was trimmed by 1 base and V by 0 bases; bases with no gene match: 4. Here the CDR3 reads CASSVDRDYSYEQYF. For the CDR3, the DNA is TGTGCCAGCAGCGTAGATCGGGACTATTCCTACGAGCAGTACTTC.